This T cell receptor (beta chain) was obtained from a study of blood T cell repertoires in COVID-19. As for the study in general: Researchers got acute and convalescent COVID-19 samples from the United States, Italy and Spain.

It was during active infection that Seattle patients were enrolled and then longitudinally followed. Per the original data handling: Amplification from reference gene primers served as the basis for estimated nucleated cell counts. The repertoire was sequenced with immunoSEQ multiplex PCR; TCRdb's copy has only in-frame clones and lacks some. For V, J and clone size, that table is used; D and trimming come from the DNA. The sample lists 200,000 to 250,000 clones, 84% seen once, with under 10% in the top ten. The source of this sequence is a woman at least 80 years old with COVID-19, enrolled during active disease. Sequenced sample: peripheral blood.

CDR3 coding DNA: TGTGCCAGCAGCAGGGCACAGGGGAGGCAAGAGACCCAGTACTTC. Its protein product is CASSRAQGRQETQYF. V usage is TRBV5-8 and J usage is TRBJ2-5; weak D call: TRBD1 (7 bases). The CDR3 extends over 15 amino acids. The V gene's germline CDR1 is SGHTS and CDR2 YDEGEE. Trimming shortened V by 4 bases and J by 2 bases, and 15 bases separated the two germline ends.